This T cell receptor (beta chain) was captured in a study of technical replicates of blood from a few donors. Here immunoSEQ multiplex PCR was the method, and the copy in TCRdb shows in-frame clones only, minus some. The data show 65,000 to 90,000 clones, 90% to 95% seen once. The V and J ends lost 5 bases and 8 bases, in that order; junction bases with no gene match: 8. This CDR3 spans 14 amino acids. Germline values: CDR1 SGHAT, CDR2 FQNNGV. J is TRBJ2-4 and V is TRBV11-2; 8 bases align to TRBD2. The sequenced sample consisted of T cells isolated from PBMCs. The receptor was derived from a human donor in good health. DNA for the CDR3: TGTGCCAGCAGCGCACTAGCGGCGGGGGACATTCAGTACTTC. It codes for CASSALAAGDIQYF.